The entry below describes one T cell receptor (beta chain). The data derive from a study of cytomegalovirus exposure and HLA in healthy donors. The study sampled nominally healthy donors, though unrecorded immune exposures were likely. PCR primers comprised 60 Vbeta and 13 Jbeta primers. Assay: immunoSEQ multiplex PCR; the TCRdb copy retains only in-frame clones and omits some. This table holds approximately 130,000 clones, around 77% found once. The CDR3 is 15 residues long. Germline CDR1 and CDR2: SGHNT and YYREEE (reference sequence). The V and J ends lost 2 bases and 5 bases, in that order; junction bases with no gene match: 9.

This chain links TRBV5-4 with TRBJ2-7; TRBD2 agrees at 8 bases. This TCR was sampled from a man younger than 35 in good health and CMV-seropositive. The sequenced material came from PBMCs. The CDR3 DNA reads TGTGCCAGCAGCTTTATCGCCAGCGGGAGCAACGAGCAGTACTTC. It translates to CASSFIASGSNEQYF.